These 25 T cell receptor beta chains were all obtained from the same sample, sequenced in a study of T cell responses to AZD1222 COVID-19 vaccine. The table came from immunoSEQ multiplex PCR; TCRdb's copy has only in-frame clones and leaves some out. The sample has 100,000 to 110,000 clones; roughly 89% are singletons. The sequenced sample was peripheral blood, obtained on day 0 of AZD1222 vaccination. These receptors were collected from an adult in good health.

The CDR3, as DNA: TGTGCCAGCAGCTTAGAGGGCAGGACCTACGAGCAGTACTTC. Its protein is CASSLEGRTYEQYF. V is TRBV7-6 and J is TRBJ2-7, with D hard to call. The CDR3 runs to 14 residues. Germline V CDR1 and CDR2: SGHVS, FNYEAQ. Trimming removed 1 base from V and 2 bases from J, with 9 bases in between.

V gene TRBV5-1 combines with J gene TRBJ1-3; D is ambiguous. This CDR3 contains 13 residues. Trimming cost V 5 bases and J 0 bases, with 6 bases left between them. CDR1 is SGHRS and CDR2 is YFSETQ in the germline V gene. The CDR3 nucleotides are TGCGCCAGCAGTGATGTCTCTGGAAACACCATATATTTT. This sequence encodes CASSDVSGNTIYF.

The chain carries TRBV5-1 and TRBJ2-5; TRBD1 aligns across 11 bases. CDR3 size: 16 residues. V lost 3 bases, J lost 4 bases, and 8 bases stayed unmatched. Germline CDR1 reads SGHRS; CDR2 reads YFSETQ. This CDR3 is CASSSGRTGGGETQYF. CDR3 nucleotides: TGCGCCAGCAGCTCCGGACGGACAGGGGGCGGAGAGACCCAGTACTTC. Full variable domain (missing parts from reference TRBV5-1 and TRBJ2-5): KAGVTQTPRYLIKTRGQQVTLSCSPISGHRSVSWYQQTPGQGLQFLFEYFSETQRNKGNFPGRFSGRQFSNSRSEMNVSTLELGDSALYLCASSSGRTGGGETQYFGPGTRLLVL.

J is TRBJ2-5 and V is TRBV11-2; the D gene is possibly TRBD2 (6 bases). Trimming removed 0 bases from V and 2 bases from J, with 10 bases in between. Looked up from germline, CDR1 is SGHAT and CDR2 is FQNNGV. The CDR3 length is 15 residues. CDR3 loop: CASSLDRGYQETQYF. For the CDR3, the DNA is TGTGCCAGCAGCTTAGATCGGGGGTATCAAGAGACCCAGTACTTC. The full variable domain, with the rest looked up from reference TRBV11-2 and TRBJ2-5, is EAGVAQSPRYKIIEKRQSVAFWCNPISGHATLYWYQQILGQGPKLLIQFQNNGVVDDSQLPKDRFSAERLKGVDSTLKIQPAKLEDSAVYLCASSLDRGYQETQYFGPGTRLLVL.

The V and J genes are TRBV7-2 and TRBJ1-1, with 9 bases aligning to TRBD1. Germline-derived CDR1 and CDR2 are SGHTA and FQGNSA. CDR3 length equals 14 residues. Germline trimming cut 6 bases from V and 5 bases from J; bases unmatched to any gene: 7. CDR3 region: CASRHGQGTTEAFF. The DNA of the CDR3 is TGTGCCAGCAGACACGGACAGGGGACGACTGAAGCTTTCTTT.

The rearrangement joins TRBV18 to TRBJ1-2; 7 bases fit TRBD1. This CDR3 is 13 amino acids long. Germline CDR1 KGHSH, CDR2 LQKENI. J lost 6 bases, V lost 6 bases, and 7 bases had no gene match. In DNA, the CDR3 is TGTGCCAGCTCGTCCCGGGACAGTGATGGCTACACCTTC. This gives the protein CASSSRDSDGYTF.

This chain connects TRBV28 to TRBJ1-2; D unclear. V dropped 6 bases and J dropped 0 bases, with 11 bases sitting between them. The germline CDR1 and CDR2 sequences are MDHEN and SYDVKM. The CDR3 totals 14 residues. The CDR3 sequence is CASSRGRTNYGYTF. The CDR3 nucleotides are TGTGCCAGCAGCCGAGGACGTACTAACTATGGCTACACCTTC.

The chain joins TRBV6-5 to TRBJ2-7; weak D call: TRBD1 (5 bases). Germline V CDR1 and CDR2: MNHEY, SVGAGI. The CDR3 length is 15 residues. V gave up 5 bases and J gave up 2 bases, with 16 bases separating them. The CDR3 spells CASSPGAANTYEQYF. In DNA form, the CDR3 reads TGTGCCAGCAGTCCTGGGGCAGCGAATACCTACGAGCAGTACTTC.

This clone was recorded only once. The chain combines TRBV7-2 with TRBJ1-4; 7 bases agree with TRBD1. The CDR3 is 15 residues long. The trim removed 5 bases at V and 7 bases at J, leaving 10 bases unmatched. Germline V gene sequence: CDR1 SGHTA, CDR2 FQGNSA. DNA for the CDR3: TGTGCCAGCAGCCTAGGAGGGGGCACGCGTGAAAAACTGTTTTTT. Residues: CASSLGGGTREKLFF.

The chain recombines TRBV5-1 with TRBJ2-5; no firm D call. Germline CDR1 reads SGHRS; CDR2 reads YFSETQ. This CDR3 is 15 amino acids long. Between the trimmed V and J ends, which lost 0 bases and 1 base, there was a span of 10 bases. The CDR3 reads CASSLAGSLQETQYF. The CDR3, as DNA: TGCGCCAGCAGCTTGGCCGGCAGCCTCCAAGAGACCCAGTACTTC.

The chain is built from TRBV3-1 (or the pseudogene TRBV3-2) and TRBJ1-1, with unresolved D. From germline, CDR1 is LGHDT and CDR2 YNNKEL (reference sequence). The CDR3 consists of 12 residues. V was clipped by 4 bases and J by 3 bases, with 6 bases between them. The CDR3 sequence is CASSPGHTEAFF. As DNA, the CDR3 is TGTGCCAGCAGCCCCGGGCACACTGAAGCTTTCTTT.

In nucleotides, the CDR3 is TGTGCCAGCAGTTTATTGGACAGAAACTATGGCTACACCTTC. This encodes CASSLLDRNYGYTF. This sequence joins TRBV28 and TRBJ1-2; maybe TRBD1 (6 bases). Germline-derived CDR1 and CDR2 are MDHEN and SYDVKM. Trimming left V 1 base short and J 2 bases short, with 8 bases between. The CDR3 loop spans 14 amino acids.

V and J are TRBV28 and TRBJ2-1; D is unclear. Between the trimmed V and J ends, which lost 5 bases and 8 bases, there was a span of 16 bases. The CDR3 extends over 14 amino acids. In germline, CDR1 is MDHEN, CDR2 SYDVKM. The CDR3 sequence is CASSRSSRSDEQFF. The CDR3 region has the DNA TGTGCCAGCAGTCGTAGCTCAAGGTCCGATGAGCAGTTCTTC.

The rearrangement joins TRBV29-1 to TRBJ1-1; D perhaps matches TRBD1 (5 bases). CDR3 size: 13 residues. Trimming removed 3 bases from V and 6 bases from J, with 14 bases in between. Germline CDR1 SQVTM, CDR2 ANQGSEA. In nucleotides, the CDR3 is TGCAGCGTTGAGGTTTGGGGCGGTCCTGAAGCTTTCTTT. This encodes CSVEVWGGPEAFF.

The J gene is TRBJ2-3, the V gene TRBV3-1 (or the pseudogene TRBV3-2); weak D call: TRBD2 (5 bases). This CDR3 has 12 residues. Trimming removed 1 base at V and 8 bases at J, with 7 bases between. The germline V gene has CDR1 LGHDT and CDR2 YNNKEL (reference sequence). This CDR3 reads CASSQARGTQYF. CDR3 sequence (DNA): TGTGCCAGCAGCCAAGCTCGGGGTACGCAGTATTTT.

This chain joins TRBV10-1 and TRBJ2-7, with TRBD1 matching over 10 bases. Germline V gene data show CDR1 as WNHNN and CDR2 as SYGVQD (reference sequence). The trim removed 4 bases at V and 1 base at J, leaving 4 bases unmatched. The CDR3 has 15 amino acids. The CDR3 DNA reads as TGCGCCAGCAGTGGCCCGGGACAGGGGTCCTACGAGCAGTACTTC. Translated, it gives CASSGPGQGSYEQYF.

This chain links TRBV7-6 with TRBJ2-7; 7 bases are a match to TRBD2. With V trimmed by 7 bases and J by 1 base, 4 bases remained unmatched. This CDR3 comprises 13 residues. Germline V CDR1 and CDR2: SGHVS, FNYEAQ. CDR3 loop: CASNPGGSYEQYF. For the CDR3, the DNA is TGTGCCAGCAACCCGGGGGGTTCCTACGAGCAGTACTTC. The full variable domain, with the rest looked up from reference TRBV7-6 and TRBJ2-7, is GAGVSQSPRYKVTKRGQDVALRCDPISGHVSLYWYRQALGQGPEFLTYFNYEAQQDKSGLPNDRFSAERPEGSISTLTIQRTEQRDSAMYRCASNPGGSYEQYFGPGTRLTVT.

V gene TRBV7-9 combines with J gene TRBJ1-5; D possibly corresponds to TRBD1 (6 bases). V was shortened by 3 bases and J by 5 bases, with 11 bases between the two germline ends. Germline CDR1 and CDR2: SEHNR and FQNEAQ (reference sequence). This CDR3 is 14 amino acids long. The chain's CDR3 is CASSFSGQYQPQHF. As DNA, the CDR3 is TGTGCCAGCAGCTTCTCAGGACAGTATCAGCCCCAGCATTTT.

This clone came up a few times. The genes are TRBV6-5 and TRBJ1-3; D gene unclear. Between the trimmed V and J ends, which lost 6 bases and 5 bases, there was a span of 11 bases. The germline gives CDR1 MNHEY, CDR2 SVGAGI. The CDR3 runs to 13 residues. CDR3 nucleotides: TGTGCCAGCAGCCGACGATCTAGAAACACCATATATTTT. Translated: CASSRRSRNTIYF.

The CDR3 sequence: CASSLGRVGMGEKLFF. Written as DNA, the CDR3 is TGTGCCAGCAGCTTAGGACGGGTCGGTATGGGTGAAAAACTGTTTTTT. V usage is TRBV7-9 and J usage is TRBJ1-4; D ambiguous. Germline CDR1 SEHNR, CDR2 FQNEAQ (reference sequence). V lost 1 base and J lost 7, with 16 bases in between. The CDR3 has 16 amino acids.

The chain joins TRBV11-2 to TRBJ2-7; D ambiguous. CDR3 length: 13 amino acids. The ends were cut back, 3 bases at V and 4 bases at J, with 10 bases in the middle. Germline V gene lookup returns CDR1 SGHAT and CDR2 FQNNGV. The CDR3 region is CASSFQSLYEQYF. CDR3 nucleotides: TGTGCCAGCAGCTTTCAGTCCCTTTACGAGCAGTACTTC. Looking up the rest from reference TRBV11-2 and TRBJ2-7 gives the full variable domain: EAGVAQSPRYKIIEKRQSVAFWCNPISGHATLYWYQQILGQGPKLLIQFQNNGVVDDSQLPKDRFSAERLKGVDSTLKIQPAKLEDSAVYLCASSFQSLYEQYFGPGTRLTVT.

The chain links TRBV7-6 to TRBJ2-7; tentatively, D is TRBD2 (5 bases). Trimming pared 4 bases from V and 4 bases from J, leaving 17 bases between. This CDR3 is built from 15 residues. CDR1 SGHVS and CDR2 FNYEAQ come from the germline V gene. In nucleotides, the CDR3 is TGTGCCAGCAGCTCCCGCGTGGGAGCCCTTTACGAGCAGTACTTC. The encoded protein is CASSSRVGALYEQYF.

There are a few counts of this clone. The chain joins TRBV11-1 to TRBJ2-1, with 11 bases that match TRBD2. Germline values: CDR1 SGHAT, CDR2 FQDESV (reference sequence). CDR3 length: 14 amino acids. Losses at the gene ends were 2 bases for V and 10 bases for J; bases not matched to a gene: 4. CDR3 nucleotides: TGTGCCAGCAGCTTACTAGCGGGAGGCTACGAGCAGTTCTTC. Translated, it gives CASSLLAGGYEQFF.

The V and J genes are TRBV27 and TRBJ1-2; TRBD1 aligns across 8 bases. The CDR3 consists of 12 residues. V lost 3 bases, J lost 6 bases, and 0 bases stayed unmatched. CDR1 and CDR2 (germline): MNHEY, SMNVEV (reference sequence). The chain's CDR3 is CASSLTGDGYTF. DNA of the CDR3: TGTGCCAGCAGTTTGACAGGGGATGGCTACACCTTC.

The gene calls are TRBV30 and TRBJ1-3; 12 positions match TRBD1. The CDR3 covers 17 residues. V was clipped by 2 bases and J by 0 bases; unmatched bases: 5. Germline V gives CDR1 GTSNPN, CDR2 SVGIG (reference sequence). CDR3 loop: CAWSPGQGAVSGNTIYF. The CDR3 DNA reads TGTGCCTGGAGTCCGGGACAGGGGGCCGTCTCTGGAAACACCATATATTTT.